This entry lists 20 T cell receptor beta chains sequenced from one sample in a study of cytomegalovirus exposure and HLA in healthy donors. PCR employed 60 Vbeta and 13 Jbeta primers. Method: immunoSEQ multiplex PCR; TCRdb's copy keeps in-frame clones and lacks some. The sample shows roughly 150,000 clones, around three quarters of them seen only once. The specimen was PBMCs. These receptors came from a male donor in good health and CMV-seronegative.

The J gene is TRBJ2-5, the V gene TRBV5-5, with 9 bases identical to TRBD2. Losses at the gene ends were 0 bases for V and 4 bases for J; bases not matched to a gene: 7. The CDR3 has 16 residues. CDR1 and CDR2 (germline): SGHKS, YYEKEE (reference sequence). The CDR3 bases are TGTGCCAGCAGCTTGGGCGGGGGGGGCAGGGGAGAGACCCAGTACTTC. Translation gives CASSLGGGGRGETQYF.

The chain has TRBV25-1 and TRBJ2-5; the match to TRBD1 covers 8 bases. The germline V gene encodes CDR1 MGHDK and CDR2 SYGVNS. Germline trimming cut 6 bases from V and 1 base from J; bases unmatched to any gene: 7. There are 15 residues in the CDR3. CDR3 region: CASSDRGRLQETQYF. The CDR3 DNA sequence: TGTGCCAGCAGCGACAGGGGCAGACTCCAAGAGACCCAGTACTTC. Full variable domain (missing parts from reference TRBV25-1 and TRBJ2-5): EADIYQTPRYLVIGTGKKITLECSQTMGHDKMYWYQQDPGMELHLIHYSYGVNSTEKGDLSSESTVSRIRTEHFPLTLESARPSHTSQYLCASSDRGRLQETQYFGPGTRLLVL.

This chain joins TRBV6-1 and TRBJ1-4, with TRBD1 as a possible D gene (5 bases). The length of the CDR3 is 15 residues. The V end lost 4 bases, the J end lost 7 bases, and 16 bases lay between the germline ends. Germline V gene data show CDR1 as MNHNS and CDR2 as SASEGT. CDR3 region: CASSGAGREGEKLFF. CDR3 nucleotides: TGTGCCAGCAGTGGGGCAGGGCGGGAGGGTGAAAAACTGTTTTTT.

This clone was found a few times. The rearrangement joins TRBV11-2 to TRBJ2-1; D may be TRBD2 (6 bases). The CDR3 is 15 residues long. CDR1 and CDR2 (germline): SGHAT, FQNNGV. With 1 base removed from V and 4 bases from J, the gap between germline ends came to 11 bases. The CDR3 DNA follows: TGTGCCAGCAGCTTAGGGCTAGCGACTTACAATGAGCAGTTCTTC. Translating gives CASSLGLATYNEQFF. Together with reference TRBV11-2 and TRBJ2-1, the CDR3 gives the full variable domain: EAGVAQSPRYKIIEKRQSVAFWCNPISGHATLYWYQQILGQGPKLLIQFQNNGVVDDSQLPKDRFSAERLKGVDSTLKIQPAKLEDSAVYLCASSLGLATYNEQFFGPGTRLTVL.

The V gene is TRBV4-2, the J gene TRBJ2-1; D possibly corresponds to TRBD2 (5 bases). The CDR3 covers 13 residues. Germline-derived CDR1 and CDR2 are LGHNA and YNFKEQ. V shed 0 bases and J shed 9 bases, with 9 bases lying between them. CDR3 DNA sequence: TGTGCCAGCAGCCAAGAGGTGAGGGTTGAGCAGTTCTTC. Translation gives CASSQEVRVEQFF.

J is TRBJ1-4 and V is TRBV6-6, with 7 bases fitting TRBD1. Germline-derived CDR1 and CDR2 are MNHNY and SVGAGI (reference sequence). This CDR3 spans 16 amino acids. The junction had 12 bases not matched to a gene; V was cut back by 7 bases and J by 4 bases. CDR3 loop: CASTRDRVYSNEKLFF. CDR3 DNA sequence: TGTGCCAGCACCAGAGACAGGGTGTATAGTAATGAAAAACTGTTTTTT.

The chain combines TRBV4-1 with TRBJ1-2; 9 bases line up with TRBD1. Germline V lookup: CDR1 MGHRA, CDR2 YSYEKL. J gave up 1 base and V 1 base, and 4 bases lay outside the gene matches. CDR3 length: 16 amino acids. The CDR3 protein is CASSQVQGAINYGYTF. The CDR3 bases are TGCGCCAGCAGCCAAGTACAGGGGGCCATTAACTATGGCTACACCTTC.

This sequence joins TRBV7-2 and TRBJ2-5, with TRBD1 as a possible D gene (5 bases). This CDR3 has 15 residues. Germline CDR1 and CDR2: SGHTA and FQGNSA. V was trimmed by 1 base and J by 2 bases, leaving 11 bases between them. This chain's CDR3 is CASSLGGQPQETQYF. The CDR3 nucleotides are TGTGCCAGCAGCTTAGGCGGACAACCTCAAGAGACCCAGTACTTC.

This sequence joins TRBV10-3 and TRBJ1-2; D call uncertain. The V gene lost 3 bases and the J gene lost 7 bases, with 15 bases spanning the gap. The CDR3 spans 14 residues. Germline-derived CDR1 and CDR2 are ENHRY and SYGVKD. This CDR3 reads CAISDELGRGGYTF. In DNA, the CDR3 is TGTGCCATCAGTGACGAATTGGGTCGCGGTGGCTACACCTTC.

The V gene is TRBV30, the J gene TRBJ2-1; TRBD2 matches 8 bases. The CDR3 covers 19 residues. The V segment lost 0 bases and the J segment 5 bases; nucleotides outside the gene matches: 18. Germline V gene data show CDR1 as GTSNPN and CDR2 as SVGIG (reference sequence). The CDR3 protein is CAWSVPIGRKRGFDNEQFF. The CDR3 DNA is TGTGCCTGGAGTGTACCCATTGGCCGAAAGCGGGGGTTCGACAATGAGCAGTTCTTC.

Note on this clone: The same CDR3 arises from other DNA sequences in this sample as well. The J gene is TRBJ2-7, the V gene TRBV18, with D perhaps matching TRBD2 (5 bases). The length of the CDR3 is 14 residues. V was cut by 2 bases and J by 1 base, with 9 bases left in between. Germline V lookup: CDR1 KGHSH, CDR2 LQKENI. The CDR3 reads CASSPGLVSYEQYF. In nucleotides, the CDR3 is TGTGCCAGCTCACCAGGACTGGTTTCCTACGAGCAGTACTTC. The full variable domain, in which reference TRBV18 and TRBJ2-7 provide the parts outside the CDR3, is NAGVMQNPRHLVRRRGQEARLRCSPMKGHSHVYWYRQLPEEGLKFMVYLQKENIIDESGMPKERFSAEFPKEGPSILRIQQVVRGDSAAYFCASSPGLVSYEQYFGPGTRLTVT.

The chain uses TRBV2 and TRBJ2-7; 10 nucleotides align to TRBD2. Germline CDR1 and CDR2: SNHLY and FYNNEI. The CDR3 sequence is 14 residues long. J lost 3 bases, V lost 10 bases, and 9 bases had no gene match. The CDR3, as DNA: TGTGCCAAAGGGCGTACTAGCGGGGTCTACGAGCAGTACTTC. Its protein is CAKGRTSGVYEQYF.

This clone was observed a single time. J is TRBJ1-3 and V is TRBV21-1; TRBD1 reflects the table's D call only, with no check against the DNA. TRBV21-1 corresponds to a pseudogene. This CDR3 is 17 amino acids long. The DNA for the CDR3 is TGTGCCAGCAGCAAAGACCACAGGGGGCAGTCTGGAAACACCATATATTTT. It translates to CASSKDHRGQSGNTIYF.

The V and J genes are TRBV4-1 and TRBJ1-1; TRBD1 is a possible D gene (6 bases). Trimming shortened V by 4 bases and J by 3 bases, and 18 bases separated the two germline ends. Germline CDR1 and CDR2: MGHRA and YSYEKL. CDR3 length: 16 amino acids. The CDR3 reads CASSLMTGWDDTEAFF. The CDR3 region has the DNA TGCGCCAGCAGCCTTATGACAGGCTGGGATGACACTGAAGCTTTCTTT.

The rearrangement joins TRBV5-1 to TRBJ1-2; 10 nucleotides agree with TRBD1. The CDR3 runs 16 residues. Losses at the gene ends were 1 base for V and 8 bases for J; bases not matched to a gene: 11. Germline loops: CDR1 SGHRS, CDR2 YFSETQ. As DNA, the CDR3 is TGCGCCAGCAGCTTGAGCTTGGGGACAGGGGCTGGGGGCTACACCTTC. This translates into CASSLSLGTGAGGYTF.

This chain joins TRBV7-9 and TRBJ2-5; no clear D gene. The V gene's germline CDR1 is SEHNR and CDR2 FQNEAQ (reference sequence). The V and J ends lost 8 bases and 11 bases respectively, with 9 bases between them. The CDR3 spans 9 residues. The CDR3 sequence: CASAKEQYF. DNA for the CDR3: TGTGCCAGCGCAAAGGAGCAGTACTTC.

A word on this clone: One end of the junction is discordant with germline, which a read error may explain. CDR3 coding DNA: TGCGCCAGCAGATTGGGGCAGGTCCCCAATCAGCCCCAGCATTTT. Its translation is CASRLGQVPNQPQHF. J is TRBJ1-5 and V is TRBV5-1; a possible D gene is TRBD1 (5 bases). Germline CDR1 and CDR2: SGHRS and YFSETQ. The CDR3 covers 15 residues. Drawing the rest from reference TRBV5-1 and TRBJ1-5, the complete variable domain is KAGVTQTPRYLIKTRGQQVTLSCSPISGHRSVSWYQQTPGQGLQFLFEYFSETQRNKGNFPGRFSGRQFSNSRSEMNVSTLELGDSALYLCASRLGQVPNQPQHFGDGTRLSIL.

CDR3 in DNA: TGTGCCAGCAGTTTCCGGGACAGGGTTATTTCACCCCTCCACTTT. Translating it yields CASSFRDRVISPLHF. The chain links TRBV27 to TRBJ1-6, with TRBD1 identical over 9 bases. This CDR3 is built from 15 residues. V gave up 3 bases and J gave up 9 bases; unmatched junction bases: 6. Germline CDR1 is MNHEY and CDR2 is SMNVEV (reference sequence).

This clone has more than one count but fewer than ten. The CDR3 DNA follows: TGCGCCAGCAGTGACCCCGGGGGTAGCGGGGGGCGACATATTAGCACAGATACGCAGTATTTT. This gives the protein CASSDPGGSGGRHISTDTQYF. The genes are TRBV10-1 and TRBJ2-3; TRBD2 matches at 10 bases. V shed 3 bases, J shed 0 bases, and the junction held 18 bases outside the gene matches. The CDR3 loop spans 21 amino acids. Germline V gene sequence: CDR1 WNHNN, CDR2 SYGVQD (reference sequence).

The chain recombines TRBV4-1 with TRBJ2-5, with a possible D match to TRBD2 (6 bases). CDR1 and CDR2 (germline): MGHRA, YSYEKL. The V end was cut by 0 bases, the J end by 10 bases, with 15 bases between. The CDR3 contains 14 residues. In DNA form, the CDR3 reads TGCGCCAGCAGCCAAGATGGGGGGATGAGAGTCCAGTACTTC. It codes for CASSQDGGMRVQYF.